What follows are 19 T cell receptor beta chains derived from one specimen sequenced in a study of cytomegalovirus exposure and HLA in healthy donors. Assay: immunoSEQ multiplex PCR; the TCRdb copy retains only in-frame clones and omits some. The data show some 130,000 clones, roughly nine tenths seen once. The sample consisted of PBMCs. Receptors were obtained from a woman aged 18-29 years in good health and CMV-seronegative.

This clone was observed a handful of times. The chain joins TRBV4-1 to TRBJ2-5, with a tentative D call TRBD1 (6 bases). Trimming removed 3 bases from V and 5 bases from J, with 10 bases in between. The CDR3 contains 13 residues. Germline CDR1 reads MGHRA; CDR2 reads YSYEKL. The CDR3 DNA reads TGCGCCAGCAGCCAGGGGGCCGGGGAGACCCAGTACTTC. It encodes CASSQGAGETQYF.

Concerning this clone: A far larger clone is one nucleotide away, so this likely arose from a read error. The gene calls are TRBV6-5 and TRBJ2-1, with 12 bases identical to TRBD2. Germline CDR1 reads MNHEY; CDR2 reads SVGAGI. There are 15 residues in the CDR3. The CDR3 DNA is TGTGCCAGCAGTGACTCTAGCGGGGGGGCCAATGAGCAGTTCTTC. This gives the protein CASSDSSGGANEQFF.

The J gene is TRBJ2-7, the V gene TRBV7-2, with 10 bases identical to TRBD1. J was trimmed by 4 bases and V by 5 bases; bases with no gene match: 5. There are 14 residues in the CDR3. Germline CDR1 and CDR2: SGHTA and FQGNSA. In DNA, the CDR3 is TGTGCCAGCAGCCCCTGGACAGGGGGGTACGAGCAGTACTTC. Protein sequence: CASSPWTGGYEQYF.

This sequence joins TRBV4-1 and TRBJ2-2; D is unclear. Germline assignment: CDR1 MGHRA and CDR2 YSYEKL. The CDR3 is made up of 14 amino acids. Deletions cut 2 bases from V and 6 bases from J, with 10 bases between. Here the CDR3 reads CASSQPTRSGELFF. CDR3 DNA sequence: TGCGCCAGCAGCCAACCAACCAGATCCGGGGAGCTGTTTTTT.

The rearrangement uses TRBV2 and TRBJ2-7, with D hard to call. Trimming shortened V by 5 bases and J by 2 bases, and 13 bases separated the two germline ends. Germline lookup yields CDR1 SNHLY and CDR2 FYNNEI. This CDR3 is built from 14 residues. The CDR3 loop reads CASSLQATTYEQYF. The CDR3 bases are TGTGCCAGCAGTCTCCAGGCCACAACCTACGAGCAGTACTTC. Full variable domain (rest looked up from reference TRBV2 and TRBJ2-7): EPEVTQTPSHQVTQMGQEVILRCVPISNHLYFYWYRQILGQKVEFLVSFYNNEISEKSEIFDDQFSVERPDGSNFTLKIRSTKLEDSAMYFCASSLQATTYEQYFGPGTRLTVT.

The chain uses TRBV7-3 and TRBJ2-7; 9 nucleotides match TRBD2. V lost 2 bases, J lost 0 bases, and 2 bases stayed unmatched. This CDR3 is built from 15 residues. Germline lookup yields CDR1 SGHTA and CDR2 FQGTGA. The CDR3 protein is CASSLAGGSSYEQYF. DNA of the CDR3: TGTGCCAGCAGCTTAGCGGGGGGGAGCTCCTACGAGCAGTACTTC.

The chain links TRBV6-6 to TRBJ2-1, with 7 bases identical to TRBD1. The CDR3 consists of 16 residues. V was pared by 0 bases and J by 8 bases, with 10 bases of the junction left unmatched. Per the germline V gene, CDR1 is MNHNY and CDR2 is SVGAGI (reference sequence). CDR3 DNA sequence: TGTGCCAGCAGTTACTCTTATGACAGGGATAACGATGAGCAGTTCTTC. Residues: CASSYSYDRDNDEQFF.

The chain joins TRBV2 to TRBJ2-5; 8 nucleotides match TRBD1. V dropped 6 bases and J dropped 0; count of bases not matched to a gene: 3. Germline CDR1 reads SNHLY; CDR2 reads FYNNEI. The CDR3 has 14 residues. The CDR3 DNA reads TGTGCCAGCAGCAGACAGGGGAACCAAGAGACCCAGTACTTC. It translates to CASSRQGNQETQYF.

The chain is built from TRBV6-6 and TRBJ1-1, with TRBD1 as a possible D gene (5 bases). The CDR3 has 16 amino acids. CDR1 is MNHNY and CDR2 is SVGAGI in the germline V gene (reference sequence). The ends were cut back, 5 bases at V and 0 bases at J, with 16 bases in the middle. The CDR3 loop is CASSPYMDTVNTEAFF. The CDR3 coding sequence is TGTGCCAGCAGTCCCTATATGGACACAGTGAACACTGAAGCTTTCTTT.

The chain uses TRBV5-1 and TRBJ1-1, with 12 bases identical to TRBD1. The germline V gene encodes CDR1 SGHRS and CDR2 YFSETQ. The CDR3 length is 15 residues. With 0 bases clipped from V and 11 bases from J, the junction kept 8 bases outside the gene matches. The CDR3 loop reads CASSLEGQGALFAFF. For the CDR3, the DNA is TGCGCCAGCAGCTTGGAGGGACAGGGGGCTTTGTTTGCTTTCTTT.

The chain joins TRBV15 to TRBJ2-3; TRBD2 aligns across 16 bases. V shed 8 bases, J shed 4 bases, and the junction held 12 bases outside the gene matches. The CDR3 loop spans 18 amino acids. CDR1 LNHNV and CDR2 YYDKDF come from the germline V gene (reference sequence). CDR3 DNA: TGTGCCACCCGGGGACTAGCGGGGGGGCCTTTTATTCCAGATACGCAGTATTTT. Amino acids: CATRGLAGGPFIPDTQYF. The full variable domain, in which reference TRBV15 and TRBJ2-3 provide the parts outside the CDR3, is DAMVIQNPRYQVTQFGKPVTLSCSQTLNHNVMYWYQQKSSQAPKLLFHYYDKDFNNEADTPDNFQSRRPNTSFCFLDIRSPGLGDTAMYLCATRGLAGGPFIPDTQYFGPGTRLTVL.

The gene calls are TRBV9 and TRBJ1-4; no reliable D call. The CDR3 has 13 residues. V lost 3 bases, J lost 5 bases, and 8 bases lay in between. Germline CDR1 and CDR2: SGDLS and YYNGEE. DNA for the CDR3: TGTGCCAGCAGCGAAAGCCTAAATGAAAAACTGTTTTTT. Translation gives CASSESLNEKLFF.

The sample holds a few counts of this clone. The rearrangement joins TRBV2 to TRBJ1-2; 7 bases agree with TRBD1. CDR1 SNHLY and CDR2 FYNNEI come from the germline V gene. CDR3 length equals 14 residues. J gave up 1 base and V 6 bases, and 5 bases lay outside the gene matches. In nucleotides, the CDR3 is TGTGCCAGCAGCGCCGGGACAGATAACTATGGCTACACCTTC. Translated, it gives CASSAGTDNYGYTF.

This chain connects TRBV29-1 to TRBJ2-1; 8 bases are shared with TRBD1. The CDR3 contains 14 residues. CDR1 and CDR2 from the germline V gene are SQVTM and ANQGSEA. The trim removed 3 bases at V and 7 bases at J, leaving 8 bases unmatched. The CDR3 nucleotides read TGCAGCGTTGAGAGGGACAGGAATAAGAATGAGCAGTTCTTC. Translating gives CSVERDRNKNEQFF.

The chain uses TRBV9 and TRBJ2-3; D unclear. The CDR3 is 15 residues long. Germline values: CDR1 SGDLS, CDR2 YYNGEE. V was clipped by 0 bases and J by 2 bases, with 10 bases between them. The CDR3 nucleotides read TGTGCCAGCAGCGTAGGGGCAGGTGACACAGATACGCAGTATTTT. This encodes CASSVGAGDTDTQYF.

The V gene is TRBV2, the J gene TRBJ1-1; D unclear. This CDR3 contains 11 residues. V was clipped by 8 bases and J by 3 bases, with 7 bases between them. CDR1 and CDR2 (germline): SNHLY, FYNNEI. CDR3 residues: CASGGYTEAFF. In nucleotides, the CDR3 is TGTGCCAGCGGAGGGTACACTGAAGCTTTCTTT.

In its sample, this clone was seen a few times. The gene calls are TRBV6-5 and TRBJ2-2; 7 positions match TRBD1. The CDR3 covers 16 residues. Germline CDR1 MNHEY, CDR2 SVGAGI. V gave up 0 bases and J gave up 3 bases; unmatched junction bases: 4. CDR3 protein: CASSYSRQGHTGELFF. The CDR3 nucleotides read TGTGCCAGCAGTTACTCGCGACAGGGTCACACCGGGGAGCTGTTTTTT.

With respect to this clone: Sequence at one end of the junction differs from germline and may be a read error. The chain joins TRBV7-7 to TRBJ2-5; D not resolved. Germline V lookup: CDR1 SSHAT, CDR2 FNYEAQ (reference sequence). The CDR3 length is 17 residues. CDR3 DNA sequence: TGTGCTAGCAGCTCCCAGCTAGTCACCCTCGCTCGGGAGACCCAGTACTTC. This gives the protein CASSSQLVTLARETQYF.

The chain recombines TRBV4-1 with TRBJ1-1, with a possible D match to TRBD1 (5 bases). The CDR3 is 14 amino acids. V gave up 0 bases and J gave up 11 bases, with 16 bases separating them. CDR1 is MGHRA, CDR2 YSYEKL, per germline. The DNA of the CDR3 is TGCGCCAGCAGCCAAGAGTCGAGGGGCGCGGGGGCTTTCTTT. Its protein is CASSQESRGAGAFF.